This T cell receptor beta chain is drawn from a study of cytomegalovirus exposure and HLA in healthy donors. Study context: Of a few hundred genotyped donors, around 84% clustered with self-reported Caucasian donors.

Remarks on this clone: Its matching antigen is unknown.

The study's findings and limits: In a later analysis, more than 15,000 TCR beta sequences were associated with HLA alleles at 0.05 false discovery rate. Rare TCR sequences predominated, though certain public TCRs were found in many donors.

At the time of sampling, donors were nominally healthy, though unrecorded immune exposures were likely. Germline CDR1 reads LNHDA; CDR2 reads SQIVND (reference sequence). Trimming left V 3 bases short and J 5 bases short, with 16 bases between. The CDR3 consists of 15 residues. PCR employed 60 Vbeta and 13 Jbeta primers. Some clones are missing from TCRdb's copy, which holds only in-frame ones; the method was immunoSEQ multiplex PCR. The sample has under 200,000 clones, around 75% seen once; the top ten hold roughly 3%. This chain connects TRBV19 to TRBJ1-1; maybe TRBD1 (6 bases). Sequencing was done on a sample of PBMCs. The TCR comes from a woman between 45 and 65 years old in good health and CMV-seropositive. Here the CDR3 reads CASSIWGGAGTEAFF. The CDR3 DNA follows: TGTGCCAGTAGTATTTGGGGGGGGGCCGGAACTGAAGCTTTCTTT.